This entry lists 17 T cell receptor beta chains sequenced from one sample in a study of T cell clonality in common variable immunodeficiency (dated by TCRdb to between 2014 and 2016). Their recognized antigens are unknown. Libraries came from the immunoSEQ multiplex PCR assay. Not all clones reach the TCRdb copy of this immuneACCESS table, which keeps in-frame sequences only. Checked studies attribute under half of the gap to unresolved V genes and leave the rest unexplained. This sample is represented by 9,500 to 15,000 clones, with no singletons among them. The ten largest account for about 6.6% of the sample. Broad study findings and their caveats: Reportedly, TCRbeta sequences from CVID had fewer deletions and N-nucleotide insertions, and highly modified clones with 13 or more V deletions were absent from CVID.

The sample consisted of peripheral blood mononuclear cells. The source is a human donor with common variable immunodeficiency.

This clone is judged medium-sized. The CDR3 loop is CSAPIGGIRDTQYF. Partial CDR3 DNA: TGCAGTGCACCGATTGGGGGCATTCGAGATACG. The V gene is TRBV20-1, the J gene TRBJ2-3; a possible D gene is TRBD1 (6 bases). The sequenced fragment ends 3 residues before the CDR3 boundary, so the rest is inferred from the germline J gene. Germline-derived CDR1 and CDR2 are DFQATT and SNEGSKA (reference sequence). V lost 6 bases and J 5 bases, leaving 18 bases between the germline ends. The CDR3 contains 14 residues.

This clone was seen a few times. CDR3 bases read: TGTGCCAGCAGCTTAGCCCCCGGACTAGCGACGTTGGAGACC. Amino acids: CASSLAPGLATLET. The CDR3 as a whole reads CASSLAPGLATLETQYF. The chain has TRBV7-7 and TRBJ2-5; 9 nucleotides align to TRBD2. Read sequence stops 3 residues before the CDR3 end, and the germline J gene provides the missing end. Trimming took 0 bases from V and 5 from J; bases not matched to a gene: 10. Germline V CDR1 and CDR2: SSHAT, FNYEAQ (reference sequence). The CDR3 runs 17 residues.

This clone was picked up a small number of times. The read terminates 3 residues ahead of where the CDR3 ends, so the germline J gene completes it. This rearrangement joins TRBV29-1 to TRBJ2-7, with a possible D match to TRBD2 (7 bases). There are 15 residues in the CDR3. Trimming shortened V by 0 bases and J by 2 bases, and 14 bases separated the two germline ends. Germline CDR1 SQVTM, CDR2 ANQGSEA. The CDR3 sequence: CSVEERGALPYEQYF. The sequenced part of the CDR3 DNA is TGCAGCGTTGAAGAACGGGGGGCTCTACCCTACGAG.

Note on this clone: The CDR3 end falls 3 residues outside the read, so it is completed with the germline J gene. V usage is TRBV7-3 and J usage is TRBJ1-6; possibly TRBD1 for D (6 bases). Trimming cost V 5 bases and J 6 bases, with 11 bases left between them. This CDR3 region has 14 residues. Germline V gene sequence: CDR1 SGHTA, CDR2 FQGTGA. CDR3 bases read: TGTGCCAGCAGCCGAGACAGGTCTAATTCACCC. It specifies CASSRDRSNSP. The whole CDR3 reads CASSRDRSNSPLHF.

Remarks on this clone: Sequencing ends 3 residues short of the CDR3 end; the germline J gene provides the rest. This chain uses TRBV7-6 with TRBJ2-3, with a weak D call TRBD2 (5 bases). The CDR3 spans 17 residues. Germline V gene sequence: CDR1 SGHVS, CDR2 FNYEAQ. Trimming took 2 bases from V and 5 from J, leaving 20 bases between them. CDR3: CASSLKASSGYGDTQYF. The CDR3 DNA, read in part, is TGTGCCAGCAGCTTAAAGGCTAGCTCCGGGTATGGAGATACG.

In its sample, this clone ranks as medium-sized. Coverage ceases 3 residues before the CDR3 finishes, and the germline J gene fills in the end. The chain carries TRBV29-1 and TRBJ2-5, with D perhaps matching TRBD1 (6 bases). The CDR3 contains 12 residues. The V end was cut by 8 bases, the J end by 5 bases, with 15 bases between. Germline CDR1 is SQVTM and CDR2 is ANQGSEA. The part of the CDR3 DNA that was read is TGCAGCACAAAACAGGGAAAGGAGACC. It translates to CSTKQGKET. The CDR3, in full, reads CSTKQGKETQYF.

This clone was counted only a few times. The CDR3 end lies 3 residues beyond the end of the read and is filled in from the germline J gene. The gene calls are TRBV7-8 and TRBJ1-2, with 9 bases lining up with TRBD1. V lost 4 bases and J lost 5; bases outside the gene matches: 11. The CDR3 is made up of 16 amino acids. CDR1 and CDR2 from the germline V gene are SGHVS and FQNEAQ. CDR3 sequence reads: CASSSPGQGFGYGYTF. The CDR3 bases that were read are TGTGCCAGCAGCTCCCCGGGACAGGGCTTTGGGTATGGC. Filled out from reference TRBV7-8 and TRBJ1-2, the complete variable domain reads GAGVSQSPRYKVAKRGQDVALRCDPISGHVSLFWYQQALGQGPEFLTYFQNEAQLDKSGLPSDRFFAERPEGSVSTLKIQRTQQEDSAVYLCASSSPGQGFGYGYTFGSGTRLTVV.

The sample holds a few counts of this clone. The CDR3 extends 3 residues past the end of the read, so its final part is completed from the germline J gene. This rearrangement joins TRBV6-2 or TRBV6-3 to TRBJ2-5, with D tentatively TRBD1 (5 bases). Germline lookup yields CDR1 MNHEY and CDR2 SVGEGT. CDR3 length: 11 residues. V was pared by 8 bases and J by 2 bases, with 6 bases between. Partial CDR3 DNA: TGTGCCAGCGGGGCTCAAGAGACC. Translating it yields CASGAQET. The whole CDR3 sequence reads CASGAQETQYF.

This clone was seen a few times. The sequenced part of the CDR3 DNA is TGTGCCAGCAGCTTACAGAATTCACCC. This encodes CASSLQNSP. The whole CDR3 reads CASSLQNSPLHF. This chain connects TRBV7-9 to TRBJ1-6; no clear D gene. The CDR3 extends 3 residues past the end of the read, so its final part is completed from the germline J gene. Between the trimmed V and J ends, which lost 2 bases and 7 bases, there was a span of 3 bases. In germline, CDR1 is SEHNR, CDR2 FQNEAQ (reference sequence). This CDR3 region has 12 residues.

In this sample, this clone is medium-sized (0.01 to 0.1%). Compared with germline, one end of the junction differs, possibly owing to a read error. The CDR3 end lies 3 residues beyond the end of the read and is filled in from the germline J gene. V is TRBV4-2 and J is TRBJ1-2; TRBD1 agrees at 10 bases. The V gene's germline CDR1 is LGHNA and CDR2 YNFKEQ. The CDR3 runs to 16 residues. This CDR3 reads CASSQAGTGVNYGYTF. Incomplete CDR3 DNA: TGCGCCAGCAGCCAAGCCGGGACAGGGGTCAACTATGGC.

In its sample, this clone was seen a few times. The read ends 3 residues shy of where the CDR3 ends; the end is completed using the germline J gene. The genes are TRBV29-1 and TRBJ2-7, with D tentatively TRBD2 (6 bases). Germline lookup yields CDR1 SQVTM and CDR2 ANQGSEA. Trimming pared 6 bases from V and 0 bases from J, leaving 21 bases between. The CDR3 runs 16 residues. CDR3 DNA (partial): TGCAGCGTCGTCGGCCATGCGCAGGGAGGCTCCTACGAG. Translating gives CSVVGHAQGGSYE. In full, the CDR3 reads CSVVGHAQGGSYEQYF.

This clone was counted only a few times. The read finishes 3 residues shy of the CDR3 end, and the germline J gene is used to complete it. The rearrangement uses TRBV7-9 and TRBJ1-1; D is unresolved. Germline CDR1 reads SEHNR; CDR2 reads FQNEAQ (reference sequence). There are 12 residues in the CDR3. Between the trimmed V and J ends, which lost 5 bases and 7 bases, there was a span of 11 bases. The CDR3: CASSPFAGEAFF. The sequenced CDR3 bases are TGTGCCAGCAGCCCATTTGCAGGTGAA.

The CDR3 DNA, read in part, is TGTGCCAGTAGCAGGACAGGGGACGAG. It specifies CASSRTGDE. The entire CDR3 protein is CASSRTGDEQYF. This chain joins TRBV19 and TRBJ2-7, with 9 bases fitting TRBD1. The CDR3 end lies 3 residues beyond the end of the read and is filled in from the germline J gene. The germline V gene has CDR1 LNHDA and CDR2 SQIVND (reference sequence). The CDR3 length is 12 residues. Germline trimming cut 6 bases from V and 5 bases from J; bases unmatched to any gene: 2.

In this sample, this clone turned up a few times. The read gets to within 3 residues of the CDR3 end, and the germline J gene fills in the rest. This sequence joins TRBV6-1 and TRBJ2-2; TRBD1 might be the D (5 bases). The V gene lost 4 bases and the J gene lost 4 bases, with 16 bases spanning the gap. This CDR3 is 16 amino acids long. Germline CDR1 is MNHNS and CDR2 is SASEGT. CDR3 in amino acids: CASSGIKGQGTGELFF. Incomplete CDR3 DNA: TGTGCCAGCAGTGGAATTAAGGGGCAAGGCACCGGGGAG.

Regarding this clone: The read finishes 3 residues shy of the CDR3 end, and the germline J gene is used to complete it. The V call is TRBV2, the J call TRBJ2-4, with 7 bases identical to TRBD1. Germline V gene lookup returns CDR1 SNHLY and CDR2 FYNNEI. With 5 bases clipped from V and 2 bases from J, the junction kept 3 bases outside the gene matches. This CDR3 is 14 amino acids long. The CDR3 DNA, read in part, is TGTGCCAGCAGTACGACAGGGACCAAAAACATT. This encodes CASSTTGTKNI. The CDR3 reads in full as CASSTTGTKNIQYF.

Details on this clone: The read finishes 3 residues shy of the CDR3 end, and the germline J gene is used to complete it. This chain connects TRBV19 to TRBJ1-5; D call uncertain. V lost 4 bases and J 0 bases, leaving 10 bases between the germline ends. The CDR3 consists of 15 residues. Germline CDR1 LNHDA, CDR2 SQIVND (reference sequence). The CDR3 DNA, read in part, is TGTGCCAGTAGTAACGCCGCAGATAGCAATCAGCCC. The encoded protein is CASSNAADSNQP. The complete CDR3 sequence is CASSNAADSNQPQHF. The full variable domain, its missing parts supplied by reference TRBV19 and TRBJ1-5, is DGGITQSPKYLFRKEGQNVTLSCEQNLNHDAMYWYRQDPGQGLRLIYYSQIVNDFQKGDIAEGYSVSREKKESFPLTVTSAQKNPTAFYLCASSNAADSNQPQHFGDGTRLSIL.

This clone was seen only a few times. The DNA ends 3 residues before the CDR3 does, and the rest of the CDR3 is filled in from the germline J gene. This sequence joins TRBV10-1 and TRBJ2-5; 7 nucleotides agree with TRBD1. J was trimmed by 1 base and V by 5 bases; bases with no gene match: 1. Germline-derived CDR1 and CDR2 are WNHNN and SYGVQD (reference sequence). The CDR3 sequence is 13 residues long. Partial CDR3 DNA: TGCGCCAGCAGTCGGGACAGCCAAGAGACC. As protein: CASSRDSQET. The whole CDR3 sequence is CASSRDSQETQYF.